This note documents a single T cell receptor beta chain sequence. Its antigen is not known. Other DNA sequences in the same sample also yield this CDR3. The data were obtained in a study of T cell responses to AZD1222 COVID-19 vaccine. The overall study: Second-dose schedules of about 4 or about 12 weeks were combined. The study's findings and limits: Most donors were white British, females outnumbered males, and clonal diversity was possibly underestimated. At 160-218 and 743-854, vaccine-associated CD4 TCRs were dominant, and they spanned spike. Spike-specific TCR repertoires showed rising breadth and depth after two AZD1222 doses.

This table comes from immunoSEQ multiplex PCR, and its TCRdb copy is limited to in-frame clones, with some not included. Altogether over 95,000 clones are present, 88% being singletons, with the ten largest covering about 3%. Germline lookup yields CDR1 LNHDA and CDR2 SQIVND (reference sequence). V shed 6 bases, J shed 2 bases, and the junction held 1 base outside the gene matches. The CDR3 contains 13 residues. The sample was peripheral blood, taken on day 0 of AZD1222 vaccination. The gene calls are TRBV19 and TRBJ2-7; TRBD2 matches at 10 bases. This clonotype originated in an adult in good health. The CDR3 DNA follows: TGTGCCAGTAGGGGACTAGCGACCTACGAGCAGTACTTC. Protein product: CASRGLATYEQYF.